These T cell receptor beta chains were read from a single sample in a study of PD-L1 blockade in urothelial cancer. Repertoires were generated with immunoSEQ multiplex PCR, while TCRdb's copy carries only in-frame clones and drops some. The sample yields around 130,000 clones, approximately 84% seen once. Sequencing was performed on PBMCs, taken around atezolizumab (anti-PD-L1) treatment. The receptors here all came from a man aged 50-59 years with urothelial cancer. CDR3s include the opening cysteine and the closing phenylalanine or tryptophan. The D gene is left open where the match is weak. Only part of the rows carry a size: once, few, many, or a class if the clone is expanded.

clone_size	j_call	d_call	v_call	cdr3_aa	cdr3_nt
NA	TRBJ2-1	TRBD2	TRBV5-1	CASSVGTSRNNEQFF	TGCGCCAGCAGCGTGGGGACTAGCCGAAACAATGAGCAGTTCTTC
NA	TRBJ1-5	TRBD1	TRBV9	CASSAGTGNNQPQHF	TGTGCCAGCAGCGCGGGGACAGGGAATAATCAGCCCCAGCATTTT
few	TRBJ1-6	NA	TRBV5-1	CASSLAGGGRSPLHF	TGCGCCAGCAGCTTGGCCGGGGGGGGGCGTTCACCCCTCCACTTT
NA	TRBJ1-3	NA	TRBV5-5	CASSLSLGNTIYF	TGTGCCAGCAGCCTAAGTTTGGGAAACACCATATATTTT
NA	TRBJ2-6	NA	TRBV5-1	CASRESASSGANVLTF	TGCGCCAGCAGAGAAAGCGCGTCCTCTGGGGCCAACGTCCTGACTTTC
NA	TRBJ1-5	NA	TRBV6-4	CASSDSDWGVSNQPQHF	TGTGCCAGCAGTGACTCGGATTGGGGGGTCAGCAATCAGCCCCAGCATTTT
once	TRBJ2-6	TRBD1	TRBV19	CASSLRGRLDPGANVLTF	TGTGCCAGTAGTCTCAGGGGGCGACTGGACCCTGGGGCCAACGTCCTGACTTTC
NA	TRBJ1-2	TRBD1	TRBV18	CASSLEGQINYGYTF	TGTGCCAGCTCACTAGAGGGACAGATTAACTATGGCTACACCTTC
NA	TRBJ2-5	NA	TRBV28	CASSFSGRGRYQETQYF	TGTGCCAGCAGTTTTTCAGGAAGAGGGCGGTACCAAGAGACCCAGTACTTC
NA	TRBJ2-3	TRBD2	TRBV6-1	CASSEAGGTDTQYF	TGTGCCAGCAGTGAAGCGGGAGGGACAGATACGCAGTATTTT
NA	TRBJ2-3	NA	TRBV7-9	CASSLGWGGTDTQYF	TGTGCCAGCAGCTTAGGATGGGGGGGCACAGATACGCAGTATTTT
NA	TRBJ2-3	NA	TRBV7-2	CASSSIARADTQYF	TGTGCCAGCAGCTCGATAGCTAGAGCAGATACGCAGTATTTT
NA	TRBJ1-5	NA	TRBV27	CASSSYTGTHQPQHF	TGTGCCAGCAGTTCCTATACAGGGACACACCAGCCCCAGCATTTT
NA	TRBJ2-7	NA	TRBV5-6	CASSSATGATYEQYF	TGTGCCAGCAGCTCCGCGACAGGCGCCACCTACGAGCAGTACTTC
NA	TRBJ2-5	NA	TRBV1	CTSLRNRQETQYF	TGCACCAGCCTCAGGAATCGCCAGGAGACCCAGTACTTC